This TCR beta chain was sequenced in a study of blood T cell repertoires in COVID-19. The overall study: Donors in the United States, Italy and Spain gave samples during acute or convalescent COVID-19. Sources were T cells, B-cell-depleted T cells, or PBMCs; the material itself was cDNA or gDNA.

Sequencing used immunoSEQ multiplex PCR; TCRdb keeps in-frame clones, though not all of them. The table includes around 190,000 clones, 87% detected once. V was clipped by 3 bases and J by 1 base; unmatched bases: 3. This CDR3 contains 15 residues. The V gene's germline CDR1 is SGHKS and CDR2 YYEKEE (reference sequence). This study enrolled people aged 18 to 89 from about 24 US geographic areas. The receptor's source is a young man with acute COVID-19. Sample: PBMCs or T cells enriched from blood (not recorded which). This chain uses TRBV5-5 with TRBJ2-2; 7 bases are a match to TRBD1. The chain's CDR3 is CASSWGQMNTGELFF. In nucleotides, the CDR3 is TGTGCCAGCAGCTGGGGACAGATGAACACCGGGGAGCTGTTTTTT.